This is a list of T cell receptor beta chains from one sample in a study of vaccination effects on CD4 cells after COVID-19. The table came from immunoSEQ multiplex PCR; TCRdb's copy has only in-frame clones and leaves some out. The sample lists 40,000 to 55,000 clones; 60% to 80% were seen once. Antigen specificity for these receptors is unknown. The sequencing here drew on CD4+ T cells from PBMCs cultured without peptide, taken before COVID-19 vaccination. All receptors derive from a human donor who had a prior SARS-CoV-2 infection. Each CDR3 is given with its conserved first and last residue. The D gene is left open where the match is weak. Not all rows give a size; the values are once, few, many and, for expanded clones, a class.

D	size	V	J	CDR3	DNA
TRBD1	NA	TRBV19	TRBJ2-5	CASNPTGGRWETQYF	TGTGCCAGTAACCCGACAGGGGGTAGGTGGGAGACCCAGTACTTC
NA	NA	TRBV19	TRBJ2-5	CASRALGRRGETQYF	TGTGCCAGTAGAGCCCTGGGCCGGAGAGGGGAGACCCAGTACTTC
NA	NA	TRBV5-1	TRBJ2-5	CASSDGPPQETQYF	TGCGCCAGCAGCGACGGACCGCCCCAAGAGACCCAGTACTTC
NA	NA	TRBV9	TRBJ2-3	CASSADGTDTQYF	TGTGCCAGCAGCGCTGATGGCACAGATACGCAGTATTTT
NA	NA	TRBV7-3	TRBJ1-5	CASSPFPGQPQHF	TGTGCCAGCAGCCCATTCCCCGGTCAGCCCCAGCATTTT
NA	NA	TRBV9	TRBJ2-3	CASSVLGGVGYTDTQYF	TGTGCCAGCAGCGTACTGGGCGGGGTTGGATACACAGATACGCAGTATTTT
NA	NA	TRBV15	TRBJ2-1	CATSRDQISTYNEQFF	TGTGCCACCAGCAGAGATCAAATTAGTACCTACAATGAGCAGTTCTTC
NA	NA	TRBV25-1	TRBJ2-2	CASSDWALPGAGELFF	TGTGCCAGCAGTGATTGGGCCCTCCCCGGGGCCGGGGAGCTGTTTTTT
NA	NA	TRBV4-1	TRBJ1-1	CASSQVGRGNTEAFF	TGCGCCAGCAGCCAAGTAGGTCGGGGTAACACTGAAGCTTTCTTT
TRBD2	NA	TRBV11-2	TRBJ2-5	CASSQVASGAPPGAQYF	TGTGCCAGCAGCCAGGTTGCTAGCGGGGCCCCCCCGGGGGCCCAGTACTTC
NA	NA	TRBV5-1	TRBJ2-2	CASSGDPNTGELFF	TGCGCCAGCAGCGGGGATCCGAACACCGGGGAGCTGTTTTTT
TRBD1	NA	TRBV5-1	TRBJ1-2	CASSLDTGGSYGYTF	TGCGCCAGCAGCTTGGATACAGGGGGAAGCTATGGCTACACCTTC
NA	NA	TRBV5-1	TRBJ2-5	CASSLEGFQETQYF	TGCGCCAGCAGCTTGGAGGGATTCCAAGAGACCCAGTACTTC
NA	NA	TRBV15	TRBJ2-1	CATSRDSTSSYNEQFF	TGTGCCACCAGCAGGGACTCGACCAGCTCCTACAATGAGCAGTTCTTC
NA	few	TRBV5-4	TRBJ2-5	CASSLAGTQGTQYF	TGTGCCAGCAGCTTGGCAGGGACACAAGGGACCCAGTACTTC
NA	NA	TRBV7-9	TRBJ1-4	CASSPDRGRDNEKLFF	TGTGCCAGCAGCCCAGATCGGGGGCGGGATAATGAAAAACTGTTTTTT
TRBD2	NA	TRBV9	TRBJ2-1	CASSASGVSYNEQFF	TGTGCCAGCAGCGCTAGCGGGGTCTCCTACAATGAGCAGTTCTTC
NA	NA	TRBV19	TRBJ1-4	CASSIEGRDEKLFF	TGTGCCAGTAGTATTGAAGGGCGGGATGAAAAACTGTTTTTT
NA	NA	TRBV4-3	TRBJ1-6	CASSQQLYSPLHF	TGCGCCAGCAGCCAACAGCTTTATTCACCCCTCCACTTT
NA	NA	TRBV10-3	TRBJ1-1	CAIRRLGDTEAFF	TGTGCCATCAGAAGGCTCGGCGACACTGAAGCTTTCTTT
TRBD1	NA	TRBV2	TRBJ2-7	CASRRAGGEGEQYF	TGTGCCAGCAGGAGGGCAGGGGGCGAGGGCGAGCAGTACTTC
NA	NA	TRBV9	TRBJ1-2	CASSVVSGYGYTF	TGTGCCAGCAGCGTAGTATCAGGGTATGGCTACACCTTC
NA	NA	TRBV21-1	TRBJ2-4	CASSITRGTGTWENIQYF	TGTGCCAGCAGCATAACCAGAGGGACCGGGACTTGGGAAAACATTCAGTACTTC
TRBD1	NA	TRBV5-4	TRBJ2-1	CASSLQGRGDEQFF	TGTGCCAGCAGCTTACAGGGGCGTGGAGATGAGCAGTTCTTC
NA	NA	TRBV27	TRBJ2-5	CASSLSLGETQYF	TGTGCCAGCAGCTTAAGCTTAGGGGAGACCCAGTACTTC
TRBD2	NA	TRBV9	TRBJ2-3	CASSVLAGVRNTQYF	TGTGCCAGCAGCGTACTAGCGGGAGTTCGAAATACGCAGTATTTT
NA	NA	TRBV2	TRBJ2-5	CASLIPGTSGGETQYF	TGTGCCAGCCTAATCCCCGGGACCTCAGGTGGGGAGACCCAGTACTTC
NA	once	TRBV9	TRBJ1-5	CASSRSARSNQPQHF	TGTGCCAGCAGCCGCTCAGCCAGGAGCAATCAGCCCCAGCATTTT
NA	once	TRBV7-2	TRBJ2-5	CASSRGVGGTETQYF	TGTGCCAGCAGCCGCGGGGTTGGTGGGACGGAGACCCAGTACTTC